Listed below are T cell receptor beta chains from one sample, sequenced in a study of OX40 agonist ivuxolimab in advanced cancers. Repertoires were generated with immunoSEQ multiplex PCR, while TCRdb's copy carries only in-frame clones and drops some. Of roughly 76,000 clones listed, more than 85% are singletons. Sequences were derived from CD4+ or CD8+ T cells sorted from blood, sampled in a trial of the OX40 agonist ivuxolimab. Receptor source: an adult with an advanced solid tumor such as melanoma, head and neck, liver or kidney cancer. Both conserved end residues are part of each CDR3. The order of the fields is J gene, D gene, clone size, V gene, CDR3 DNA, CDR3 protein. A D gene is named only where the DNA matches it firmly. Expanded clones get a size class; other rows say once, few or many, or leave the size out.

>TRBJ1-3|NA|NA|TRBV7-2
TGTGCCAGCAGCTTAGGGCCCCTGGCCTCTGGAAACACCATATATTTT
CASSLGPLASGNTIYF
>TRBJ2-2|NA|once|TRBV27
TGTGCCAGCAGTTTCCCCCCAGGGTCGGACACCGGGGAGCTGTTTTTT
CASSFPPGSDTGELFF
>TRBJ1-4|TRBD1|NA|TRBV25-1
TGTGCCAGCACCAGGACAGGGGATGAAAAACTGTTTTTT
CASTRTGDEKLFF
>TRBJ2-3|NA|NA|TRBV12-5
TGTGCTAGTGGTTTGGCGGATACGCAGTATTTT
CASGLADTQYF
>TRBJ1-2|NA|NA|TRBV20-1
TGCAGATCGGGGCCCTATGGCTACACCTTC
CRSGPYGYTF
>TRBJ1-1|NA|NA|TRBV5-1
TGCGCCAGCAGCTTGGTCGACTGGAACACTGAAGCTTTCTTT
CASSLVDWNTEAFF
>TRBJ1-4|NA|NA|TRBV6-6
TGTGCCAGCAGGCCAGTGATAACTAATGAAAAACTGTTTTTT
CASRPVITNEKLFF
>TRBJ1-3|NA|NA|TRBV19
TGTGCCAGTAGTATTGAATCTCCTGGAAACACCATATATTTT
CASSIESPGNTIYF
>TRBJ2-1|NA|NA|TRBV5-4
TGTGCCAGCAGCCCCGCTAGCGATGAGCAGTTCTTC
CASSPASDEQFF
>TRBJ1-2|TRBD1|NA|TRBV18
TGTGCCAGCTCAATCTCGGACAGGGTGGACTATGGCTACACCTTC
CASSISDRVDYGYTF
>TRBJ2-3|NA|NA|TRBV11-1
TGTGCCAGCAGCTTAGAGTGGGGCACAGATACGCAGTATTTT
CASSLEWGTDTQYF
>TRBJ1-1|NA|NA|TRBV28
TGTGCCAGCAGTTTATACACTGAAGCTTTCTTT
CASSLYTEAFF
>TRBJ1-6|TRBD1|few|TRBV19
TGTGCCAGTAGTCCAGGGGGCAGCGATAATTCACCCCTCCACTTT
CASSPGGSDNSPLHF
>TRBJ1-2|NA|NA|TRBV6-1
TGTGCCAGCAGTGAAGGGGGCCAGGGTTATGGCTACACCTTC
CASSEGGQGYGYTF
>TRBJ1-5|TRBD1|NA|TRBV5-8
TGTGCCAGCAGAGGGACAGTGAGGACTGGCAATCAGCCCCAGCATTTT
CASRGTVRTGNQPQHF
>TRBJ2-7|TRBD2|once|TRBV7-2
TGTGCCAGCAGCTTAGCGGGCGGGGGGGCCCCCTACGAGCAGTACTTC
CASSLAGGGAPYEQYF
>TRBJ1-1|NA|NA|TRBV6-4
TGTGCCAGCCCAGGGGTGAACACTGAAGCTTTCTTT
CASPGVNTEAFF
>TRBJ2-7|TRBD1|NA|TRBV7-2
TGTGCCAGCAGCTCCCCGGGACAGGCCCCCTTCAAGTACGAGCAGTACTTC
CASSSPGQAPFKYEQYF
>TRBJ2-5|TRBD2|NA|TRBV9
TGTGCCAGCAGCCCCCTCTCGACTAGCGGCCAAGAGACCCAGTACTTC
CASSPLSTSGQETQYF
>TRBJ2-5|NA|few|TRBV4-2
TGTGCCAGCAGCCAAGAACATTCCGAAGAGACCCAGTACTTC
CASSQEHSEETQYF
>TRBJ2-5|NA|NA|TRBV9
TGTGCCAGCAGCCCCCGACAAGCGCTGAGCGAGACCCAGTACTTC
CASSPRQALSETQYF
>TRBJ1-3|NA|NA|TRBV6-5
TGTGCCAGCAGCTTGACAGACGCCGGAAACACCATATATTTT
CASSLTDAGNTIYF
>TRBJ1-2|NA|NA|TRBV28
TGTGCCAGCAGTATCGACAGTGTCTATGGCTACACCTTC
CASSIDSVYGYTF
>TRBJ2-2|NA|NA|TRBV7-9
TGTGCCAGCATGAGGGAGGCCGGGGAGCTGTTTTTT
CASMREAGELFF
>TRBJ1-1|TRBD1|NA|TRBV5-1
TGCGCCAGCAACCCGACAGGGGAGTTATCTGAAGCTTTCTTT
CASNPTGELSEAFF
>TRBJ2-1|NA|NA|TRBV4-3
TGCGCCAGCAGCCAAGGAGGGGCCGGGTCCTCCTACAATGAGCAGTTCTTC
CASSQGGAGSSYNEQFF
>TRBJ1-6|TRBD1|few|TRBV6-5
TGTGCCAGCAGGCTGACAGGGAAGAGTGATTCACCCCTCCACTTT
CASRLTGKSDSPLHF
>TRBJ1-5|NA|NA|TRBV19
TGTGCCACTACTGTTACAGTTCATAGCAATCAGCCCCAGCATTTT
CATTVTVHSNQPQHF
>TRBJ1-6|NA|NA|TRBV6-5
TGTGCCAGCAGAAAGGAAGGCTCTACCCTCCACTTT
CASRKEGSTLHF
>TRBJ1-1|NA|NA|TRBV13
TGTGCCAGCGGGATCCTGGGTGAAGCTTTCTTT
CASGILGEAFF
>TRBJ2-2|NA|NA|TRBV15
TGTGCCACCAGCAGATACTCATCACCGGGAGCGGAGAGAGAGAGTTACACCGGGGAGCTGTTTTTT
CATSRYSSPGAERESYTGELFF
>TRBJ2-5|TRBD2|few|TRBV10-2
TGCGCCAGCAAGGGACTAGCGGGGTCGGAGACCCAGTACTTC
CASKGLAGSETQYF
>TRBJ1-2|TRBD1|once|TRBV30
TGTGCCTGGAGCGACAAACAGGGGCCCCATAACTATGGCTACACCTTC
CAWSDKQGPHNYGYTF
>TRBJ1-2|NA|few|TRBV14
TGTGCCAGCAGCCAAAACCGGATGGGGGGCATCTATGGCTACACCTTC
CASSQNRMGGIYGYTF
>TRBJ2-5|NA|NA|TRBV28
TGTGCCAGCAGTTCCTCTCCGGCTAGTGGGGAAGAGACCCAGTACTTC
CASSSSPASGEETQYF
>TRBJ1-4|NA|NA|TRBV7-2
TGTGCCAGCAGCTTAGCCGGACGGTTTAATGAAAAACTGTTTTTT
CASSLAGRFNEKLFF
>TRBJ2-3|NA|NA|TRBV5-4
TGTGCCAGCAGCTTGGCAGGGTCAGATACGCAGTATTTT
CASSLAGSDTQYF
>TRBJ1-1|NA|NA|TRBV10-3
TGTGCCATCAGTGAGTCGGGTCAGTTCAACACTGAAGCTTTCTTT
CAISESGQFNTEAFF
>TRBJ1-6|NA|few|TRBV9
TGTGCCAGCAGCGTTGGGGGCTCACCCCTCCACTTT
CASSVGGSPLHF
>TRBJ1-4|NA|NA|TRBV7-2
TGTGCCAGCAGCCCAGGGGTTATTGAAAAACTGTTTTTT
CASSPGVIEKLFF
>TRBJ2-1|NA|NA|TRBV5-1
TGCGCCAGCAGCCTAGCCGGGTTAGGGGGCAATGAGCAGTTCTTC
CASSLAGLGGNEQFF
>TRBJ2-7|NA|once|TRBV5-4
TGTGCCAGCAGTTTCGACTGGGACGAGCAGTACTTC
CASSFDWDEQYF
>TRBJ2-7|NA|NA|TRBV18
TGTGCCAGCTCACCGCTTGTACCAGGGAAAGAAACCTACGAGCAGTACTTC
CASSPLVPGKETYEQYF
>TRBJ2-2|NA|NA|TRBV6-5
TGTGCCAGCAGTTCGACAGAAGGCACCGGGGAGCTGTTTTTT
CASSSTEGTGELFF